These 7 T cell receptor beta chains were all obtained from the same sample, sequenced in a study of shared clonotypes between healthy human individuals. Generated by immunoSEQ multiplex PCR, the TCRdb table keeps only in-frame clones and is missing some. The repertoire includes approximately 2.3 million clones, approximately 93% of them detected once, and 0.39% sits in the top ten. Sequenced input: naive CD4+ T cells from PBMCs. The sample's subset: CD45RA+ positively selected. These receptors came from a man in his late teens or twenties in good health. Some clones in this sample may be carry-over from other donors' samples.

V and J are TRBV4-3 and TRBJ1-1, with no clear D. Germline CDR1 and CDR2: LGHNA and YSLEER. This CDR3 comprises 16 residues. The V end was cut by 4 bases, the J end by 2 bases, with 17 bases between. The CDR3 DNA is TGCGCCAGCAGCCCATACCTGCGGGCAGACAACACTGAAGCTTTCTTT. Protein: CASSPYLRADNTEAFF.

Only a few counts were recorded for this clone. V gene TRBV25-1 combines with J gene TRBJ1-2; D is unclear. Trimming took 4 bases from V and 4 from J, leaving 7 bases between them. CDR3 length equals 12 residues. Germline values: CDR1 MGHDK, CDR2 SYGVNS. CDR3 sequence reads: CASSAYTYGYTF. The CDR3 DNA sequence: TGTGCCAGCAGTGCATACACCTATGGCTACACCTTC.

The V call is TRBV2, the J call TRBJ2-7; 8 bases are shared with TRBD1. The CDR3 loop spans 18 amino acids. The germline CDR1 and CDR2 sequences are SNHLY and FYNNEI. The V and J ends lost 5 bases and 0 bases, in that order; junction bases with no gene match: 15. The CDR3 region is CASSFGTGETTYSYEQYF. CDR3 nucleotides: TGTGCCAGCAGTTTCGGGACAGGCGAAACCACATACTCCTACGAGCAGTACTTC.

The chain joins TRBV7-2 to TRBJ1-2; 12 nucleotides line up with TRBD1. Germline V gene lookup returns CDR1 SGHTA and CDR2 FQGNSA. The length of the CDR3 is 17 residues. V lost 6 bases to trimming and J lost 5 bases; unmatched junction nucleotides: 13. The CDR3: CASRSTGTGGREYGYTF. The CDR3 DNA reads as TGTGCCAGCAGATCCACCGGGACAGGGGGCCGCGAGTATGGCTACACCTTC.

The chain joins TRBV9 to TRBJ2-1, with D possibly called TRBD1 or TRBD2 (5 bases each). CDR3 length equals 15 residues. Germline assignment: CDR1 SGDLS and CDR2 YYNGEE. V lost 3 bases and J 3 bases, leaving 13 bases between the germline ends. In DNA form, the CDR3 reads TGTGCCAGCAGCGCGGGGACCCTTCTCTACAATGAGCAGTTCTTC. Protein sequence: CASSAGTLLYNEQFF.

The chain joins TRBV2 to TRBJ2-3; the D is unclear. The ends were cut back, 7 bases at V and 3 bases at J, with 11 bases in the middle. Germline-derived CDR1 and CDR2 are SNHLY and FYNNEI. This CDR3 is built from 13 residues. The CDR3: CASTLPMTDTQYF. As DNA, the CDR3 is TGTGCCAGCACCCTGCCTATGACAGATACGCAGTATTTT.

The rearrangement links TRBV6-5 to TRBJ1-4; D may be TRBD1 (6 bases). Per the germline V gene, CDR1 is MNHEY and CDR2 is SVGAGI. V lost 6 bases and J 8 bases, leaving 19 bases between the germline ends. The CDR3 is made up of 15 amino acids. The CDR3 spells CASRGVFKGGEKLFF. In DNA form, the CDR3 reads TGTGCCAGCAGGGGCGTGTTTAAGGGGGGCGAAAAACTGTTTTTT.